This TCR beta chain originates from a study of blood T cell repertoires in COVID-19. Germline V gives CDR1 MNHEY, CDR2 SVGEGT. V shed 5 bases and J shed 1 base, with 15 bases lying between them. The CDR3 has 15 residues. Method: immunoSEQ multiplex PCR; TCRdb's copy keeps in-frame clones and lacks some. The repertoire holds around 170,000 clones, with roughly nine tenths as singletons. J is TRBJ2-7 and V is TRBV6-2 or TRBV6-3; perhaps TRBD1 as D (6 bases). Sequenced material: peripheral blood. The receptor's source is a woman in her 70s with acute or convalescent COVID-19. The CDR3 loop reads CASSISADSSYEQYF. The DNA for the CDR3 is TGTGCCAGCAGTATATCGGCGGACAGTTCCTACGAGCAGTACTTC.